The clone carrying this T cell receptor (beta chain) is a singleton in its sample. Its antigen remains unidentified. This record belongs to a study of radiotherapy plus CTLA-4 blockade in lung cancer. Study details: Objective responses emerged in under 20% of patients, and 30% to 40% attained disease control.

Ipilimumab CTLA-4 blockade and focal radiation were given to patients with chemo-refractory metastatic non-small-cell lung cancer. CDR3 length: 13 amino acids. V was shortened by 0 bases and J by 8 bases, with 13 bases between the two germline ends. Germline V CDR1 and CDR2: GTSNPN, SVGIG (reference sequence). Method: immunoSEQ multiplex PCR; TCRdb's copy keeps in-frame clones and lacks some. The sample shows roughly 97,000 clones, approximately 75% of them seen only once. Findings of the study overall: TCR clones of tumor origin grew in blood after radiotherapy plus ipilimumab. It was early blood T cell clone dynamics, with interferon-beta, that reportedly best predicted response.

This chain connects TRBV30 to TRBJ1-2; possible D gene TRBD1, 5 bases. Sequenced material: peripheral blood, taken from a patient treated with radiotherapy plus ipilimumab. The sequence was collected from a human donor with non-small cell lung cancer who had a partial response to radiotherapy plus ipilimumab. Some clones in this sample may be carry-over from other donors' samples. CDR3 amino acids: CAWSVLIGAGYTF. The CDR3 DNA follows: TGTGCCTGGAGTGTACTCATAGGGGCCGGCTACACCTTC.